A selection of T cell receptor beta chains follows, all from one sample in a study of identical twins. TCRdb independently ran MiXCR on the 5' RACE reads; one entry per CDR3 protein. The repertoire holds about 240,000 distinct CDR3 sequences, with about 10% as singletons. Sequencing was done on a sample of memory T cells sorted from blood. The receptors shown here come from a man aged 50-60 years in good health. The CDR3 runs from the conserved cysteine through the conserved F or W. The D gene is left open where the match is weak. Only part of the rows carry a size: once, few, many, or a class if the clone is expanded.

clone_size | j_call | v_call | d_call | cdr3_nt | cdr3_aa
few | TRBJ1-2 | TRBV7-9 | - | TGTGCCAGCAGCTCATACAACAGGGATGGCTACACCTTC | CASSSYNRDGYTF
many | TRBJ1-1 | TRBV4-2 | TRBD1 | TGTGCCAGCAGCCAAGAATGGGGACAGGGCTTTTCGGCTTTCTTT | CASSQEWGQGFSAFF
many | TRBJ2-6 | TRBV4-3 | - | TGCGCCAGCAGCCAAGGGGCTCAGGGGGGTGGGGCCAACGTCCTGACTTTC | CASSQGAQGGGANVLTF
- | TRBJ1-1 | TRBV20-1 | - | TGCAGTGCTCCGTTTCAGTACACCGGTGAAGCTTTCTTT | CSAPFQYTGEAFF
few | TRBJ1-6 | TRBV7-9 | TRBD1 | TGTGCCAGCAGCGCTCGACAGGGGAATTCACCCCTCCACTTT | CASSARQGNSPLHF
many | TRBJ2-4 | TRBV29-1 | - | TGCAGCGTTGAAAGTCTTACAGCAAGAAACATTCAGTACTTC | CSVESLTARNIQYF
many | TRBJ1-2 | TRBV29-1 | TRBD1 | TGCAGCGTTGGGGGGACAGGGGGACGTACAGGCTACACCTTC | CSVGGTGGRTGYTF
many | TRBJ1-6 | TRBV12-3/TRBV12-4 | TRBD1 | TGTGCCAGCAGCCTAATGACAGGGGGCGGATCACCCCTCCACTTT | CASSLMTGGGSPLHF
few | TRBJ2-7 | TRBV19 | TRBD2 | TGTGCCAGTAGAAGGTCGCTAGCGGGAGGGGCCTACGAGCAGTACTTC | CASRRSLAGGAYEQYF
- | TRBJ2-5 | TRBV18 | - | TGTGCCAGCTCACCACCAAGTCAAGAGACCCAGTACTTC | CASSPPSQETQYF
many | TRBJ1-5 | TRBV15 | - | TGTGCCACCCAGTCAGATGATCAGCCCCAGCATTTT | CATQSDDQPQHF
many | TRBJ2-1 | TRBV7-9 | - | TGTGCCAGCAGCCGACCCGTAGGTCCGGGGATGAATGAGCAGTTCTTC | CASSRPVGPGMNEQFF
- | TRBJ2-7 | TRBV20-1 | - | TGCAGTGCTAGAGGACTAGACTCCTACGAGCAGTACTTC | CSARGLDSYEQYF
few | TRBJ2-3 | TRBV5-1 | - | TGCGCCAGCAGCTTGGGACGCGGGGAGAGCACAGATACGCAGTATTTT | CASSLGRGESTDTQYF
many | TRBJ2-1 | TRBV29-1 | - | TGCAGCGTTGGCGGGACTTACAATGAGCAGTTCTTC | CSVGGTYNEQFF